This paragraph covers one T cell receptor beta chain sequence. Its antigen remains unknown. Per germline, CDR1 SGHTA and CDR2 FQGNSA. The CDR3 is 14 amino acids. Trimming removed 3 bases from V and 1 base from J; junction bases left unmatched: 2. Negative magnetic isolation gave CD8+ and CD4+ cells; FACS enriched CD8+ TEMRA. These data belong to a study of CD8 T cells in Susac syndrome. Findings and limits, study-wide: The relatively small number of individuals in the TCR sequencing and HLA analysis was acknowledged by the study.

About 0.5 to 1 ug RNA was reverse transcribed with random hexamers. Each CDR3 protein gets one entry after TCRdb re-called the immunoSEQ multiplex PCR reads with MiXCR. This sample has 40,000 to 60,000 distinct CDR3 sequences; just over 90% occur once, and the top ten carry roughly 0.5%. The V and J genes are TRBV7-2 and TRBJ2-7, with 8 bases matching TRBD1. The specimen sequenced was CD8+ T cells from PBMCs. The receptor's source is a human donor with multiple sclerosis. The CDR3 DNA reads TGTGCCAGCAGCTTGCGGGACAGGTCCTACGAGCAGTACTTC. The encoded protein is CASSLRDRSYEQYF.